A few counts support the clone carrying this TCR beta chain. Authors' analysis steps: Quantification of nucleated cells was approximated via reference gene primer amplification. Libraries were prepared by immunoSEQ multiplex PCR; TCRdb keeps only in-frame clonotypes and omits some of them. The DNA was the basis for D and trimming; V, J and clone size are from that table. The table records fewer than 350,000 clones, 85% of them present only once. The CDR3 runs 11 residues. The germline V gene has CDR1 MNHEY and CDR2 SVGAGI. Trimming took 6 bases from V and 9 from J, leaving 9 bases between them. This sample was included in a study of blood T cell repertoires in COVID-19. The wider study: Samples representing acute and convalescent COVID-19 were sourced from the United States, Italy and Spain. T cells, B-cell-depleted T cells, or PBMCs provided the cDNA or gDNA that served as material.

The genes are TRBV6-5 and TRBJ2-1; tentatively, D is TRBD2 (6 bases). Source material: peripheral blood. This clonotype was obtained from a woman in her fifties or sixties with active or convalescent COVID-19. This CDR3 reads CASRTGVEQFF. The CDR3 nucleotides are TGTGCCAGCAGGACGGGAGTTGAGCAGTTCTTC.